The present entry profiles one T cell receptor (beta chain) with its context. CDR3 length: 14 residues. Between the trimmed V and J ends, which lost 4 bases and 5 bases, there was a span of 13 bases. The germline V gene has CDR1 SGHRS and CDR2 YFSETQ. TCRdb independently ran MiXCR on the RT-PCR reads; one entry per CDR3 protein. The sample has roughly 630 distinct CDR3 sequences; around 40% are singletons. This clonotype was obtained from a female donor with primary Sjogren's syndrome. This sequence joins TRBV5-1 and TRBJ1-5; possible D gene TRBD1, 6 bases. The source material was memory CD4+ T cells from salivary gland. The CDR3 region is CASSPGAGYQPQHF. The CDR3 DNA follows: TGCGCCAGCAGCCCGGGGGCAGGGTATCAGCCCCAGCATTTT.